Listed below are T cell receptor beta chains from one sample, sequenced in a study of blood T cell repertoires in COVID-19. Sequenced by immunoSEQ multiplex PCR; TCRdb stores in-frame clones only, minus some. The repertoire holds approximately 230,000 clones, with just under 85% as singletons. Sequences were obtained from PBMCs or T cells enriched from blood (not recorded which). Receptors originate from a man aged 40-49 years who had recovered from COVID-19. CDR3s include the opening cysteine and the closing phenylalanine or tryptophan. A D gene is named only where the DNA matches it firmly. Where a row states a size, it is once, few, many or the class of an expanded clone; other rows omit it.

>TRBV7-3|TRBJ1-5|few|TRBD1
TGTGCCAGCACCACGGGGGACAGGGAAACTGATCAGCCCCAGCATTTT
CASTTGDRETDQPQHF
>TRBV7-2|TRBJ2-1|.|TRBD1
TGTGCCAGCAGCTTAGACAGGGGGACCTACAATGAGCAGTTCTTC
CASSLDRGTYNEQFF
>TRBV6-1|TRBJ2-1|.|.
TGTGCCAGCAGTGAAGCCCAGGGTTTCTACAATGAGCAGTTCTTC
CASSEAQGFYNEQFF
>TRBV30|TRBJ1-1|.|TRBD1
TGTGCCTGGAGTGACAGGGGCACTGAAGCTTTCTTT
CAWSDRGTEAFF
>TRBV27|TRBJ2-5|.|.
TGTGCCAGCAGGAGGATAGCGGTTATCCAAGAGACCCAGTACTTC
CASRRIAVIQETQYF
>TRBV7-3|TRBJ2-5|.|.
TGTGCCAGCAGCTTAACTGCGAGGGAGACCCAGTACTTC
CASSLTARETQYF
>TRBV7-9|TRBJ1-5|.|TRBD1
TGTGCCAGCAGCTTAGCAGGGACAGGCTTGCATCAGCCCCAGCATTTT
CASSLAGTGLHQPQHF
>TRBV30|TRBJ1-6|once|.
TGTGCCTGGAGTCTCGTTCGCCAGGGTATAAATTCACCCCTCCACTTT
CAWSLVRQGINSPLHF
>TRBV18|TRBJ1-2|.|.
TGTGCCAGCTCACCGAGCTCGGGGGAAGAGCGCTACACCTTC
CASSPSSGEERYTF
>TRBV10-3|TRBJ2-2|.|.
TGTGCCATCTTTTCTGGACTATCGAACACCGGGGAGCTGTTTTTT
CAIFSGLSNTGELFF
>TRBV7-2|TRBJ2-1|.|TRBD2
TGTGCCAGCAGCTTAGCTACTAGCGGGGGGAGTGAGCAGTTCTTC
CASSLATSGGSEQFF
>TRBV29-1|TRBJ2-7|.|.
TGCAGCGTAGTGGGGCCAGGGGCCTACGAGCAGTACTTC
CSVVGPGAYEQYF
>TRBV15|TRBJ1-2|.|.
TGTGCCACCAGCAGAGATTTGCAGGGGAGTTATGGCTACACCTTC
CATSRDLQGSYGYTF
>TRBV10-3|TRBJ2-3|.|.
TGTGCCATCAGTGACAGCAGGGCGAACACAGATACGCAGTATTTT
CAISDSRANTDTQYF
>TRBV7-9|TRBJ1-3|.|.
TGTGCCAGCAGCTCCACGGATAGACGGGGCTCTGGAAACACCATATATTTT
CASSSTDRRGSGNTIYF
>TRBV14|TRBJ2-7|.|.
TGTGCCAGCAGCCACCGAGTCTCCGAGCAGTACTTC
CASSHRVSEQYF
>TRBV28|TRBJ1-1|.|TRBD1
TGTGCCAGCAGTCTCGGGACAGCGACCGAGAACACTGAAGCTTTCTTT
CASSLGTATENTEAFF
>TRBV12-3/TRBV12-4|TRBJ1-5|.|.
TGTGCCAGCAGCCCGTCGGACTGGGGGCCCCAGCATTTT
CASSPSDWGPQHF
>TRBV28|TRBJ1-4|.|TRBD1
TGTGCCAGCAGTTCAGGGACAGCAGTTGTAGCAACTAATGAAAAACTGTTTTTT
CASSSGTAVVATNEKLFF
>TRBV28|TRBJ2-7|.|.
TGTGCCAGCAGTTCCGGGAGCTCCTACGAGCAGTACTTC
CASSSGSSYEQYF
>TRBV9|TRBJ2-1|.|.
TGTGCCAGCAGCGACCAGCGGGAGCAGTTCTTC
CASSDQREQFF
>TRBV5-4|TRBJ2-5|.|.
TGTGCCAGCAGCTTGGCACCGTCTGAGGAGACCCAGTACTTC
CASSLAPSEETQYF
>TRBV9|TRBJ1-2|.|.
TGTGCCAGCAGCGTAGATTGGGTCGGGTCCGGCTACACCTTC
CASSVDWVGSGYTF
>TRBV5-1|TRBJ1-6|.|TRBD1
TGCGCCAGCAGCTTGGGTGACAGGGAAAGTTCACCCCTCCACTTT
CASSLGDRESSPLHF
>TRBV18|TRBJ1-4|.|.
TGTGCCAGCTCACCAGTGGAGTCAGAGGGTGAAAAACTGTTTTTT
CASSPVESEGEKLFF
>TRBV5-6|TRBJ1-1|.|TRBD1
TGTGCCAGCAGCCCGGGACAGTCTGGGATTGCTTTCTTT
CASSPGQSGIAFF
>TRBV7-6|TRBJ2-7|.|.
TGTGCCAGCAGCTTAGGGGGGCGGGGGATGACCTACGAGCAGTACTTC
CASSLGGRGMTYEQYF
>TRBV18|TRBJ2-5|.|.
TGTGCCAGCTCACCGGACAGACAAGAGACCCAGTACTTC
CASSPDRQETQYF
>TRBV9|TRBJ2-1|.|TRBD2
TGTGCCAGCAGCGCACGACTAGCGGGGGGCCGCTACAATGAGCAGTTCTTC
CASSARLAGGRYNEQFF
>TRBV18|TRBJ1-4|once|.
TGTGCCAGCTCACCCGGGACGGGGGGCGCTGAAAAACTGTTTTTT
CASSPGTGGAEKLFF
>TRBV11-1|TRBJ1-2|.|.
TGTGCCAGCAGCTTAGGATGGCAGAACTATGGCTACACCTTC
CASSLGWQNYGYTF
>TRBV5-1|TRBJ1-1|.|TRBD1
TGCGCCAGCAGCCGACAGGGGGCCCAGGGTGAAGCTTTCTTT
CASSRQGAQGEAFF
>TRBV27|TRBJ1-2|.|.
.
CASSSSTYSYGYTF
>TRBV27|TRBJ1-2|.|TRBD1
TGTGCCAGCAGTTTATCGGGCAGGGGGTATGGCTACACCTTC
CASSLSGRGYGYTF
>TRBV7-9|TRBJ2-2|.|TRBD1
TGTGCCAGCAGCTTAGACAGGGGGCTCAACACCGGGGAGCTGTTTTTT
CASSLDRGLNTGELFF
>TRBV7-8|TRBJ1-2|.|TRBD1
TGTGCCAGCAGCTCGATACAGGGGGCGCGAGGCTACACCTTC
CASSSIQGARGYTF
>TRBV5-4|TRBJ1-3|once|TRBD1
TGTGCCAGCAGCCCGCCAGGGGGAACTGGAAACACCATATATTTT
CASSPPGGTGNTIYF
>TRBV10-2|TRBJ1-2|.|.
TGCGCCAGCAGCGAATCCAGGGCGCCTGGCTATGGCTACACCTTC
CASSESRAPGYGYTF
>TRBV2|TRBJ2-4|.|.
TGTGCCAGTCAAGGGCAGGGGCCTCTACAAGGAGCCAAAAACATTCAGTACTTC
CASQGQGPLQGAKNIQYF
>TRBV19|TRBJ1-2|.|.
TGTGCCAGTAGTAGAAGTCGGCAGGGGTATGGCTACACCTTC
CASSRSRQGYGYTF
>TRBV9|TRBJ1-2|.|.
TGTGCCAGCAGCTCTCGGGACACTGGTCGGCTAGGCTATGGCTACACCTTC
CASSSRDTGRLGYGYTF
>TRBV28|TRBJ1-6|once|.
TGTGCCAGCAGTTGGGGGGGGTTCTCCTATAATTCACCCCTCCACTTT
CASSWGGFSYNSPLHF
>TRBV7-2|TRBJ1-3|.|TRBD1
TGTGCCAGCAGCCCGGGACAGAACTCTGGAAACACCATATATTTT
CASSPGQNSGNTIYF
>TRBV15|TRBJ2-1|.|.
TGTGCCACCAGCACCCGTAGGGGCGATGAGCAGTTCTTC
CATSTRRGDEQFF
>TRBV15|TRBJ2-1|.|.
TGTGCCACCAGCGGCAGGACAAGGGGCCCCCCTGCCCCCTACAATGAGCAGTTCTTC
CATSGRTRGPPAPYNEQFF
>TRBV5-1|TRBJ2-5|.|.
TGCGCCAGCAGCCCGAGACTGACGGGGTCGCTTACCCAAGAGACCCAGTACTTC
CASSPRLTGSLTQETQYF
>TRBV27|TRBJ1-4|few|.
TGTGCCAGCAGTTTTGCGGGGGGGGGAACTAATGAAAAACTGTTTTTT
CASSFAGGGTNEKLFF
>TRBV19|TRBJ1-6|.|.
TGTGCCAGTAGCGCGAAGGAGGGCTCCTATAATTCACCCCTCCACTTT
CASSAKEGSYNSPLHF
>TRBV6-1|TRBJ1-2|.|TRBD1
TGTGCCAGCAGTGAGTTTCGTACAGGGGGCTCTGGCTACACCTTC
CASSEFRTGGSGYTF
>TRBV19|TRBJ1-5|few|.
TGTGCCAGTAGTATAGGAAGGCGCAGGTCCGTGGATCAGCCCCAGCATTTT
CASSIGRRRSVDQPQHF
>TRBV5-1|TRBJ1-1|.|.
TGCGCCAGCAGCTTGGCGGGTTTGGAGGGTTCTGCTGAAGCTTTCTTT
CASSLAGLEGSAEAFF